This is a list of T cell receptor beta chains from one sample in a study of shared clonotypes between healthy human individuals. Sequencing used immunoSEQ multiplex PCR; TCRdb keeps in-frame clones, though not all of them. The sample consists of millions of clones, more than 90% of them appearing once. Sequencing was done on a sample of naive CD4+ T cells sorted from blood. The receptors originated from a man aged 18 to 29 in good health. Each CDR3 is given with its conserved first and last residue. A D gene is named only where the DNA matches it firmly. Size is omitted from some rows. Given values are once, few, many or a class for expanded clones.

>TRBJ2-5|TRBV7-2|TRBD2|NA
TGTGCCAGCAGCTTAGGCGGGAGCACACAAGAGACCCAGTACTTC
CASSLGGSTQETQYF
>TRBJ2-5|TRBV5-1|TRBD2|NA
TGCGCCAGCAGCTTAACGGGAGGGGCGGAGACCCAGTACTTC
CASSLTGGAETQYF
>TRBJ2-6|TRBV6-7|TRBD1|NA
TGTGCCAGAGATCAACGGGACAGGGTCTACTCTGGGGCCAACGTCCTGACTTTC
CARDQRDRVYSGANVLTF
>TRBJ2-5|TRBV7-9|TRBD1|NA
TGTGCCAGCAGCTTAGTCGGGCAGGGGGTAGGAGAGACCCAGTACTTC
CASSLVGQGVGETQYF
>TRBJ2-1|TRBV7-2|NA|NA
TGTGCCAGCAGCTTAGGTACTGATACCTACAATGAGCAGTTCTTC
CASSLGTDTYNEQFF
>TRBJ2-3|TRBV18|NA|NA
TGTGCCAGCTCGCCTACCGGGGCTAGCGCCTTAGATACGCAGTATTTT
CASSPTGASALDTQYF
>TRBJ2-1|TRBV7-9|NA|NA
TGTGCCAGCAGCCTACTTCGAGTAGCGGAGAATGAGCAGTTCTTC
CASSLLRVAENEQFF
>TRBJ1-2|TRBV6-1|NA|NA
TGTGCCAGCAGTGCGGCCGGACAGAATGGCTACACCTTC
CASSAAGQNGYTF
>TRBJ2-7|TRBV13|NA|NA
TGTGCCAGCAGCTATAGACAGTCCTACGAGCAGTACTTC
CASSYRQSYEQYF
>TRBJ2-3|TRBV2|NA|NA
TGTGCCACAAGGGGACTGCTTAGCACAGATACGCAGTATTTT
CATRGLLSTDTQYF
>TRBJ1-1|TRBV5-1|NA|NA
TGCGCCAGCAGCTTTTGGGGGGCTCAGGACACTGAAGCTTTCTTT
CASSFWGAQDTEAFF
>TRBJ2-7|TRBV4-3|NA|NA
TGCGCCAGCAGCCAAGAGGGACCCCCGGACTACGAGCAGTACTTC
CASSQEGPPDYEQYF
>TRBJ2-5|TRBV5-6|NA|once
TGTGCCAGCAGCTCCTTTTTCCCGAGGGAGACCCAGTACTTC
CASSSFFPRETQYF
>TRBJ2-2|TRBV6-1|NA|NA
TGTGCCAGCAGGATGACAGCCACGAACACCGGGGAGCTGTTTTTT
CASRMTATNTGELFF
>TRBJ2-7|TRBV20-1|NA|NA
TGCAGTGCTGGACGACGGGAGCAGTACTTC
CSAGRREQYF
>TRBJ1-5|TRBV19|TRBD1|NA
TGTGCCAGTAGGGGACAGTTGCATCAGCCCCAGCATTTT
CASRGQLHQPQHF
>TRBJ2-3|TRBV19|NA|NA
TGTGCCAGTTCACGGGGGGCCGGTACAGATACGCAGTATTTT
CASSRGAGTDTQYF
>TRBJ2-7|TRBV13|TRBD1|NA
TGTGCCAGCAGCCCTCCATCCTTCTTGGACAGGGGCTACGAGCAGTACTTC
CASSPPSFLDRGYEQYF
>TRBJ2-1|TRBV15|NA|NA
TGTGCCACCAGCAGAGGGGCTGGGTACAATGAGCAGTTCTTC
CATSRGAGYNEQFF
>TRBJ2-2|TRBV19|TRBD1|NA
TGTGCCAGTAGTATATCAGGGACAGGCAAGACCGGGGAGCTGTTTTTT
CASSISGTGKTGELFF
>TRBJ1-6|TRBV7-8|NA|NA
TGTGCCAGCAGCTTAGCGGGGGGAATTAATTCACCCCTCCACTTT
CASSLAGGINSPLHF
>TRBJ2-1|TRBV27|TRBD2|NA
TGTGCCAGCGTACCGGGACTAGCGGGAGAGAGGGAGCAGTTCTTC
CASVPGLAGEREQFF
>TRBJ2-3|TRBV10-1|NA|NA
TGCGCCAGCAAGATCGGAGATACGCAGTATTTT
CASKIGDTQYF
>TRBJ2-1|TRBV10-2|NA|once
TGCGCCAGCAGTGCTGGCAGGCCCCCCTACAATGAGCAGTTCTTC
CASSAGRPPYNEQFF
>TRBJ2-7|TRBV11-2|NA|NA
TGTGCCAGCAGCTTATTCAGTCGGGAGCAGTACTTC
CASSLFSREQYF
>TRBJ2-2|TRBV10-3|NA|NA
TGTGCCATCAGTGATCTCGGGGAGCTGTTTTTT
CAISDLGELFF
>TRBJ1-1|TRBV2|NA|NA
TGTGCCAGCACGGAGGACCTCATGAACACTGAAGCTTTCTTT
CASTEDLMNTEAFF
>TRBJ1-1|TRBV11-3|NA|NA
TGTGCCAGCAGCTTCGGCAGAAACACTGAAGCTTTCTTT
CASSFGRNTEAFF
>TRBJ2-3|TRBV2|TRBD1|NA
TGTGCCAGCAATGGACAGGCCACAGATACGCAGTATTTT
CASNGQATDTQYF
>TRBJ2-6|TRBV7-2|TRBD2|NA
TGTGCCAGCAGCTCAAGCCCCCGGGAGGGGTACTCTGGGGCCAACGTCCTGACTTTC
CASSSSPREGYSGANVLTF
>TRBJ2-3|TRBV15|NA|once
TGTGCCACCAGCAGAGGCCCCGCGCTGGGCAGCAAAGATACGCAGTATTTT
CATSRGPALGSKDTQYF
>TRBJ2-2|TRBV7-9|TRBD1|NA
TGTGCCAGCAGCTCCCGGACAGGGCATAGCACCGGGGAGCTGTTTTTT
CASSSRTGHSTGELFF
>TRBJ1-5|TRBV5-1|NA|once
TGCGCCAGCAGCTTGGGGCAGGTCAGCGATCAGCCCCAGCATTTT
CASSLGQVSDQPQHF
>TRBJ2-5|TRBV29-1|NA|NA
TGCAGCGCGGGGGTGGGAAAAGGAGAGACCCAGTACTTC
CSAGVGKGETQYF
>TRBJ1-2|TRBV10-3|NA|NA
TGTGCCATCAGTGACCTTCTGGGGACGGGCTACACCTTC
CAISDLLGTGYTF
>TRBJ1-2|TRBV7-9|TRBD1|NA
TGTGCCAGCAGCGGACAGGGGTATGGCTACACCTTC
CASSGQGYGYTF
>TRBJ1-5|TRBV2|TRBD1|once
TGTGCCAGCAGATTGACAGGGACCGGATATAGCAATCAGCCCCAGCATTTT
CASRLTGTGYSNQPQHF
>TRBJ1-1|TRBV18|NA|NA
TGTGCCAGCTCACGAGTGGAGATGAACACTGAAACTTTCTTT
CASSRVEMNTETFF
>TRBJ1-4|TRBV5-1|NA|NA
TGCGCCAGCAGGTCCACGGGGCTAACTAATGAAAAACTGTTTTTT
CASRSTGLTNEKLFF
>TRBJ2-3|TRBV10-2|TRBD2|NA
TGCGCCAGTAGCGGGAGCACAGATACGCAGTATTTT
CASSGSTDTQYF
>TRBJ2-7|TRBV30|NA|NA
TGTGCCGGAGAGACTGACAGCTACTACGAGCAGTACTTC
CAGETDSYYEQYF
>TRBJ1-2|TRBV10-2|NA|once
TGCGCCAGCAGTGAGCAGGGATCGGCAGGCTACACCTTC
CASSEQGSAGYTF
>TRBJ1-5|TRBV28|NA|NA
TGTGCCAGCAGTTCTCCGTCCGACAGGACTGAATCCTATAGCAATCAGCCCCAGCATTTT
CASSSPSDRTESYSNQPQHF
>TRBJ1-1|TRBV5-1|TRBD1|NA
TGCGCCAGCAGCCCCGGGGACAGGGCGAACACTGAAGCTTTCTTT
CASSPGDRANTEAFF
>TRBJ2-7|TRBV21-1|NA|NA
TGTGCAGAGCAGGGCCCCAAAGGGCACGAGCAGTACTTC
CAEQGPKGHEQYF
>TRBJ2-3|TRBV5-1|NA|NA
TGCGCCAGCAGCGGGTCCAGGGGATTGGATACGCAGTATTTT
CASSGSRGLDTQYF
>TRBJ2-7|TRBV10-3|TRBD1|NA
TGTGCCATCAGCGAGATGGGGACAGGGTCCGAGCAGTACTTC
CAISEMGTGSEQYF
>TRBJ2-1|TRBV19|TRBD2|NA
TGTGCCAGTAGTAGGACTAGCGGGAGTAAGAGCAATGAGCAGTTCTTC
CASSRTSGSKSNEQFF
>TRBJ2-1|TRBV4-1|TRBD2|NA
TGCGCCAGCAGCCAATTTGGAAGCGGGAGTTCCTACAATGAGCAGTTCTTC
CASSQFGSGSSYNEQFF
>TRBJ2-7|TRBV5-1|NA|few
TGCGCCAGCAGCTTGACCGACGAGCAGTACTTC
CASSLTDEQYF
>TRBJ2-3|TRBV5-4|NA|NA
TGTGCCAGCAGCTTGGTTGGACTCGGCACAGATACGCAGTATTTT
CASSLVGLGTDTQYF
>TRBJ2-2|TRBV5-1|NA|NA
TGCGCCAGCAGTCAACAGGGGAACACCGGGGAGCTGTTTTTT
CASSQQGNTGELFF
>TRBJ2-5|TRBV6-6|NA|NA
TGTGCCAGCAGTTACACAGCACAAGAGACCCAGTACTTC
CASSYTAQETQYF
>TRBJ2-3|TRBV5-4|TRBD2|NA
TGTGCCAGCAGCGGGGGAGGGCGGAGCACAGATACGCAGTATTTT
CASSGGGRSTDTQYF